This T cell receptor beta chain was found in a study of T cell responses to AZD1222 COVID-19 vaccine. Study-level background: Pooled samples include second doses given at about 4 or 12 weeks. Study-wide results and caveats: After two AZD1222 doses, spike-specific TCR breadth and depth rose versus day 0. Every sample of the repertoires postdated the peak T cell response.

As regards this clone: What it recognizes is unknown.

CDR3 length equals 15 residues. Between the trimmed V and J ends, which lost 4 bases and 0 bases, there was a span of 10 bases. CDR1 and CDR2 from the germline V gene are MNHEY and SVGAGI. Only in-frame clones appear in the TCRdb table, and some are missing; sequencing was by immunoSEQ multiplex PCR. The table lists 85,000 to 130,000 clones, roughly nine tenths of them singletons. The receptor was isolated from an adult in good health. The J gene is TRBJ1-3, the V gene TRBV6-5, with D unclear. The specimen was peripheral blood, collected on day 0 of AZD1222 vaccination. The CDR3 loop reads CASSSQVLSGNTIYF. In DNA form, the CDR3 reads TGTGCCAGCAGTTCTCAGGTTCTCTCTGGAAACACCATATATTTT.